Below, 25 T cell receptor beta chains from the same sample are listed, as sequenced in a study of Graves' ophthalmopathy and Graves' hyperthyroidism. Amplified material comprised TCR beta CDR3 regions derived from RNA transcripts. HTBI-primed first-round RT-PCR preceded second-round multiplex PCR. Each CDR3 protein gets one entry after TCRdb re-called the multiplex PCR reads with MiXCR. The sample includes approximately 700,000 distinct CDR3 sequences, roughly 39% of them seen just once. Sequencing was carried out using peripheral blood. These receptor sequences come from an adult man with Graves' ophthalmopathy.

The rearrangement joins TRBV2 to TRBJ1-6, with 9 positions matching TRBD1. The CDR3 spans 15 residues. Germline V CDR1 and CDR2: SNHLY, FYNNEI. The V and J ends lost 8 bases and 7 bases, in that order; junction bases with no gene match: 9. The DNA of the CDR3 is TGTGCCAGCGGCGGGGACAGGGTGGGAAATTCACCCCTCCACTTT. It is translated as CASGGDRVGNSPLHF.

A note on this clonotype: This may be a read error, as it is one base from a much larger clone. The chain has TRBV19 and TRBJ2-7; tentative D call: TRBD1 (6 bases). This CDR3 comprises 13 residues. Germline lookup yields CDR1 LNHDA and CDR2 SQIVND (reference sequence). V dropped 6 bases and J dropped 6 bases, with 15 bases sitting between them. CDR3 amino acids: CASSPLRGGEQYF. In DNA, the CDR3 is TGTGCCAGTAGCCCGTTGCGAGGGGGCGAGCAGTACTTC.

This clonotype was picked up many times. V is TRBV4-1 and J is TRBJ1-1; weak D call: TRBD1 (6 bases). From germline, CDR1 is MGHRA and CDR2 YSYEKL. Trimming removed 2 bases from V and 3 bases from J, with 10 bases in between. The CDR3 totals 14 residues. Here the CDR3 reads CASSQPPGDTEAFF. CDR3 bases: TGCGCCAGCAGCCAACCTCCAGGGGACACTGAAGCTTTCTTT.

The chain couples TRBV6-6 to TRBJ1-5, with 7 bases fitting TRBD1. The CDR3 runs 14 residues. Trimming at V came to 4 bases and at J to 4 bases, leaving 4 bases not matched to a gene. Germline values: CDR1 MNHNY, CDR2 SVGAGI (reference sequence). CDR3 nucleotides: TGTGCCAGCAGTTTCGACAGGGCTAATCAGCCCCAGCATTTT. Protein product: CASSFDRANQPQHF.

This chain joins TRBV4-1 and TRBJ2-2; perhaps TRBD1 as D (5 bases). V was clipped by 0 bases and J by 6 bases, with 17 bases between them. In germline, CDR1 is MGHRA, CDR2 YSYEKL. The CDR3 is made up of 17 amino acids. CDR3 DNA: TGCGCCAGCAGCCAAGATCTGGGCAGGGAAGGAGCCGGGGAGCTGTTTTTT. Protein sequence: CASSQDLGREGAGELFF.

This clonotype was counted ten times or more. The CDR3 DNA reads TGTGCCAGCACCAACGCGACAGGGGCGGCTCTACTTGGCTACACCTTC. Its translation is CASTNATGAALLGYTF. V gene TRBV7-9 combines with J gene TRBJ1-2, with TRBD1 matching over 8 bases. Germline V gene lookup returns CDR1 SEHNR and CDR2 FQNEAQ (reference sequence). CDR3 size: 16 residues. V shed 7 bases, J shed 7 bases, and the junction held 17 bases outside the gene matches.

This clonotype was seen many times. V is TRBV9 and J is TRBJ2-7, with TRBD2 identical over 13 bases. After removal of 4 bases from V and 6 bases from J, the junction contained 4 bases not matched to a gene. The length of the CDR3 is 14 residues. Germline V lookup: CDR1 SGDLS, CDR2 YYNGEE. CDR3 nucleotides: TGTGCCAGCAGCTCCCGACTAGCGGGAGGCGAGCAGTACTTC. This codes for CASSSRLAGGEQYF.

The chain employs TRBV20-1 and TRBJ1-2; TRBD1 might be the D (6 bases). CDR1 is DFQATT, CDR2 SNEGSKA, per germline (reference sequence). The CDR3 length is 14 residues. The ends were cut back, 6 bases at V and 3 bases at J, with 17 bases in the middle. CDR3 sequence reads: CSAISGGRDYGYTF. In DNA form, the CDR3 reads TGCAGTGCGATTAGCGGGGGCCGGGACTATGGCTACACCTTC.

The chain carries TRBV27 and TRBJ1-2; D perhaps matches TRBD1 (6 bases). Germline CDR1 MNHEY, CDR2 SMNVEV (reference sequence). This CDR3 is built from 13 residues. Trimming shortened V by 8 bases and J by 4 bases, and 14 bases separated the two germline ends. The CDR3: CASGGHDLYGYTF. The DNA for the CDR3 is TGTGCCAGCGGGGGACACGACCTCTATGGCTACACCTTC.

The chain recombines TRBV29-1 with TRBJ1-5; TRBD1 is a possible D gene (5 bases). The CDR3 has 13 amino acids. V gave up 6 bases and J gave up 6 bases, with 15 bases separating them. Germline CDR1 reads SQVTM; CDR2 reads ANQGSEA. The CDR3 region is CSVQQDAGQPQHF. CDR3 coding DNA: TGCAGCGTGCAACAGGATGCGGGTCAGCCCCAGCATTTT.

This clonotype was observed many times. The chain is built from TRBV29-1 and TRBJ1-2; no definite D call. CDR1 and CDR2 (germline): SQVTM, ANQGSEA. V was pared by 5 bases and J by 3 bases, with 19 bases between. This CDR3 region has 15 residues. The CDR3 bases are TGCAGCGTTTTTGGGTTGCTAGTTCTCGACTATGGCTACACCTTC. Encoded protein: CSVFGLLVLDYGYTF. Full variable domain (remainder filled in from reference TRBV29-1 and TRBJ1-2): SAVISQKPSRDICQRGTSLTIQCQVDSQVTMMFWYRQQPGQSLTLIATANQGSEATYESGFVIDKFPISRPNLTFSTLTVSNMSPEDSSIYLCSVFGLLVLDYGYTFGSGTRLTVV.

This clonotype was seen only a few times. Since a much larger clone is just one base distant, this may be a read error. The chain has TRBV3-1 and TRBJ1-3, with D hard to call. Germline CDR1 LGHDT, CDR2 YNNKEL (reference sequence). V lost 4 bases to trimming and J lost 2 bases, with 9 bases between them. CDR3 size: 14 residues. CDR3 residues: CASSPVLPGNTIYF. CDR3 bases: TGTGCCAGCAGCCCAGTACTGCCTGGAAACACCATATATTTT.

The J gene is TRBJ1-2, the V gene TRBV19; D not resolved. Per the germline V gene, CDR1 is LNHDA and CDR2 is SQIVND (reference sequence). V lost 11 bases and J 0 bases, leaving 13 bases between the germline ends. The CDR3 spans 13 residues. The CDR3 protein is CAQAAGPNYGYTF. The CDR3 DNA reads TGTGCCCAAGCGGCCGGCCCTAACTATGGCTACACCTTC.

The chain has TRBV9 and TRBJ1-6; a weak D match, TRBD1 (6 bases). This CDR3 has 13 residues. V was clipped by 3 bases and J by 8 bases, with 9 bases between them. CDR1 is SGDLS and CDR2 is YYNGEE in the germline V gene. CDR3 nucleotide sequence: TGTGCCAGCAGCGCGGACAGAGATTCACCCCTCCACTTT. Encoded protein: CASSADRDSPLHF.

This rearrangement joins TRBV7-3 to TRBJ2-5, with 8 bases that match TRBD2. Germline V gives CDR1 SGHTA, CDR2 FQGTGA. V lost 9 bases and J lost 4; bases outside the gene matches: 7. The CDR3 has 13 residues. CDR3 protein: CARRPGTRETQYF. CDR3 DNA: TGTGCCAGGCGTCCCGGGACTAGAGAGACCCAGTACTTC.

This rearrangement joins TRBV2 to TRBJ2-5, with 8 nucleotides matching TRBD1. This CDR3 is built from 13 residues. The ends lost 8 bases at V and 3 bases at J; junction bases unmatched: 5. Germline V gives CDR1 SNHLY, CDR2 FYNNEI. In DNA, the CDR3 is TGTGCCAGCGGGGCAGGGGGCGAAGAGACCCAGTACTTC. It translates to CASGAGGEETQYF.

CDR3 loop: CASRVPGQGYEQYF. CDR3 sequence (DNA): TGCGCCAGCAGAGTTCCGGGACAGGGGTACGAGCAGTACTTC. The gene calls are TRBV10-2 and TRBJ2-7; 10 nucleotides agree with TRBD1. CDR3 size: 14 residues. Germline V gene sequence: CDR1 WSHSY, CDR2 SAAADI. J gave up 4 bases and V 6 bases, and 6 bases lay outside the gene matches.

The chain is built from TRBV19 and TRBJ2-7; TRBD2 might be the D (5 bases). V lost 0 bases and J lost 3, with 9 bases in between. The CDR3 has 14 amino acids. Germline lookup yields CDR1 LNHDA and CDR2 SQIVND (reference sequence). This CDR3 reads CASSIDLRVYEQYF. The CDR3 bases are TGTGCCAGTAGTATAGATCTGAGGGTCTACGAGCAGTACTTC.

This clonotype occurred a few times. The V and J genes are TRBV24-1 and TRBJ2-5; D is perhaps TRBD2 (6 bases). Germline-derived CDR1 and CDR2 are KGHDR and SFDVKD. The CDR3 length is 19 residues. Trimming took off 0 bases at V and 9 bases at J, with 28 bases between the two ends. The CDR3 DNA reads as TGTGCCACCAGTGATTTGTCCCCCGGGGAGGACATTACCAAGAGGGCCCAGTACTTC. Translating it yields CATSDLSPGEDITKRAQYF.

This chain connects TRBV11-1 to TRBJ1-4; unclear D gene. The CDR3 covers 12 residues. V dropped 4 bases and J dropped 8 bases, with 8 bases sitting between them. Germline-derived CDR1 and CDR2 are SGHAT and FQDESV (reference sequence). The CDR3 protein is CASSSGSEKLFF. The CDR3 bases are TGTGCCAGCAGCTCCGGTAGCGAAAAACTGTTTTTT.

V usage is TRBV29-1 and J usage is TRBJ2-7, with TRBD1 matching over 10 bases. The J segment lost 4 bases and the V segment lost 6 bases, leaving 12 bases of the junction unmatched. CDR1 SQVTM and CDR2 ANQGSEA come from the germline V gene. There are 15 residues in the CDR3. The CDR3 protein is CSVARTGGSSYEQYF. For the CDR3, the DNA is TGCAGCGTCGCTCGGACAGGGGGAAGCTCTTACGAGCAGTACTTC.

This chain uses TRBV10-3 with TRBJ2-7, with 8 bases identical to TRBD2. V was clipped by 8 bases and J by 5 bases; unmatched bases: 11. The CDR3 spans 14 residues. The germline V gene encodes CDR1 ENHRY and CDR2 SYGVKD. The CDR3 bases are TGTGCCATCTCCACGGGAGGGGCGAAGAACGAGCAGTACTTC. Translation gives CAISTGGAKNEQYF.

The J gene is TRBJ2-7, the V gene TRBV20-1; a weak D match, TRBD1 (6 bases). Germline values: CDR1 DFQATT, CDR2 SNEGSKA (reference sequence). Trimming cost V 6 bases and J 4 bases, with 16 bases left between them. The CDR3 is made up of 13 amino acids. CDR3 amino acids: CSALTGRTYEQYF. In DNA, the CDR3 is TGCAGTGCACTGACAGGAAGAACATACGAGCAGTACTTC.

Notes on this clonotype: Since the CDR3 does not end with the conserved phenylalanine or tryptophan, this likely comes from a read error. The DNA is left out, because the CDR3 cannot be placed on it with certainty; the CDR3 is given as TCRdb lists it. The chain uses TRBV5-1 and TRBJ1-1; TRBD1 is the table's D call, not checked against the DNA. The germline V gene encodes CDR1 SGHRS and CDR2 YFSETQ. The CDR3 has 9 amino acids, counting both end residues. CDR3 loop: CASSLGSGG.

This rearrangement joins TRBV12-3 or TRBV12-4 to TRBJ2-5; D is tentatively TRBD1 or TRBD2 (5 bases each). The V gene lost 3 bases and the J gene lost 10 bases, with 18 bases spanning the gap. The CDR3 is 14 residues long. In nucleotides, the CDR3 is TGTGCCAGCAGTTTGACGGGTGGGGGTCAGATCCAGTACTTC. This translates into CASSLTGGGQIQYF.